Shown below are 14 T cell receptor beta chains from a single sample sequenced in a study of T-cell reconstitution after alpha-beta-depleted transplantation in children. For TCRbeta, the library was prepared with unique molecular identifiers. Each CDR3 protein is one row after TCRdb ran MiXCR on the PCR reads. The profile shows about 830,000 distinct CDR3 sequences, roughly 15% of them singletons. The specimen was PBMCs, mostly from graft donor cells, collected 360 days after TCRalphabeta/CD19-depleted stem cell transplant. These receptors were taken from a male patient aged 10-17 years who had a stem cell transplant for acute lymphoblastic leukemia, so the T cells may come from the graft donor.

The J gene is TRBJ2-1, the V gene TRBV4-1; D may be TRBD1 (5 bases). In germline, CDR1 is MGHRA, CDR2 YSYEKL. This CDR3 has 16 amino acids. Between the trimmed V and J ends, which lost 3 bases and 1 base, there was a span of 13 bases. CDR3 amino acids: CASSQTAPLSYNEQFF. The CDR3 nucleotides are TGCGCCAGCAGCCAGACAGCGCCGTTATCCTACAATGAGCAGTTCTTC.

V gene TRBV2 combines with J gene TRBJ2-1, with 8 nucleotides matching TRBD2. Germline CDR1 is SNHLY and CDR2 is FYNNEI. This CDR3 has 16 amino acids. Unmatched junction bases numbered 8, after V lost 3 bases and J lost 4 bases. CDR3 protein: CASSDGRTSPYNEQFF. Written as DNA, the CDR3 is TGTGCCAGCAGTGATGGCCGGACTAGCCCATACAATGAGCAGTTCTTC.

This clonotype was seen a handful of times. The chain's CDR3 is CASSPFSREQFF. The DNA of the CDR3 is TGTGCCAGCTCACCCTTTTCGCGGGAGCAGTTCTTC. The rearrangement joins TRBV18 to TRBJ2-1; D unclear. Germline CDR1 and CDR2: KGHSH and LQKENI. Trimming took 3 bases from V and 10 from J, leaving 10 bases between them. The CDR3 has 12 residues.

The V gene is TRBV29-1, the J gene TRBJ2-3; 7 positions match TRBD1. After removal of 6 bases from V and 0 bases from J, the junction contained 6 bases not matched to a gene. The CDR3 covers 14 residues. The germline V gene encodes CDR1 SQVTM and CDR2 ANQGSEA. The CDR3 loop reads CSVTGVFSTDTQYF. CDR3 bases: TGCAGCGTCACAGGGGTTTTTAGCACAGATACGCAGTATTTT.

This clonotype appeared many times. The chain links TRBV4-1 to TRBJ2-1, with D unresolved. The V gene's germline CDR1 is MGHRA and CDR2 YSYEKL. V dropped 0 bases and J dropped 10 bases, with 7 bases sitting between them. This CDR3 contains 12 residues. The CDR3 nucleotides read TGCGCCAGCAGCCAAGAACTTAAAGAGCAGTTCTTC. Its protein product is CASSQELKEQFF.

The table lists this clonotype with a few counts. This chain links TRBV6-5 with TRBJ1-6; D call uncertain. Germline CDR1 and CDR2: MNHEY and SVGAGI. The CDR3 runs to 17 residues. V was cut by 0 bases and J by 7 bases, with 16 bases left in between. DNA of the CDR3: TGTGCCAGCAGTTACTCCCCGGGTACCTATCAAAATTCACCCCTCCACTTT. Amino acid sequence: CASSYSPGTYQNSPLHF.

V usage is TRBV12-3 or TRBV12-4 and J usage is TRBJ2-1; 10 nucleotides align to TRBD2. Germline trimming cut 4 bases from V and 6 bases from J; bases unmatched to any gene: 6. This CDR3 is built from 15 residues. The CDR3: CASSYTSGMVNEQFF. In DNA form, the CDR3 reads TGTGCCAGCAGTTACACTAGCGGGATGGTCAATGAGCAGTTCTTC.

The V call is TRBV7-2, the J call TRBJ2-7; either TRBD1 or TRBD2 may fit D (5 bases each). Per germline, CDR1 SGHTA and CDR2 FQGNSA. V gave up 5 bases and J gave up 6 bases, with 17 bases separating them. CDR3 length equals 14 residues. This CDR3 is CASSRDLIKGEQYF. The CDR3 nucleotides read TGTGCCAGCAGCCGGGACCTTATCAAGGGCGAGCAGTACTTC.

At least ten counts were recorded for this clonotype. This sequence joins TRBV5-1 and TRBJ2-7, with 9 bases matching TRBD2. Germline CDR1 SGHRS, CDR2 YFSETQ. V lost 2 bases to trimming and J lost 5 bases; unmatched junction nucleotides: 8. CDR3 size: 15 residues. DNA of the CDR3: TGCGCCAGCAGCTTAGGCGGACTAGCGATCGACGAGCAGTACTTC. As protein: CASSLGGLAIDEQYF.

This clonotype was counted only a few times. The genes are TRBV12-3 or TRBV12-4 and TRBJ2-7; 7 bases are shared with TRBD1. The CDR3 loop spans 15 amino acids. J was trimmed by 0 bases and V by 5 bases; bases with no gene match: 7. For the CDR3, the DNA is TGTGCCAGCAGTGCCGGGACAGTGGTCTCCTACGAGCAGTACTTC. Amino acid sequence: CASSAGTVVSYEQYF.

There are a few counts of this clonotype. The chain links TRBV15 to TRBJ2-1; maybe TRBD1 (6 bases). Trimming removed 0 bases from V and 6 bases from J, with 9 bases in between. The CDR3 consists of 14 residues. Germline values: CDR1 LNHNV, CDR2 YYDKDF (reference sequence). Here the CDR3 reads CATSREDSFNEQFF. The DNA for the CDR3 is TGTGCCACCAGCAGAGAGGACAGCTTCAATGAGCAGTTCTTC.

The chain's CDR3 is CASSPQEFSGANVLTF. The CDR3 DNA reads TGTGCCAGCTCACCCCAGGAATTCTCTGGGGCCAACGTCCTGACTTTC. The chain joins TRBV18 to TRBJ2-6, with D hard to call. Looked up from germline, CDR1 is KGHSH and CDR2 is LQKENI. Trimming pared 3 bases from V and 0 bases from J, leaving 9 bases between. The CDR3 spans 16 residues.

This clonotype was observed a few times. The J gene is TRBJ2-7, the V gene TRBV12-3 or TRBV12-4; D unresolved. V lost 5 bases and J 3 bases, leaving 8 bases between the germline ends. This CDR3 region has 12 residues. The DNA for the CDR3 is TGTGCCAGCAGTATACGAATCTACGAGCAGTACTTC. Encoded protein: CASSIRIYEQYF.

The genes are TRBV3-1 and TRBJ2-1, with 14 bases that match TRBD2. In germline, CDR1 is LGHDT, CDR2 YNNKEL (reference sequence). Unmatched junction bases numbered 14, after V lost 4 bases and J lost 9 bases. The CDR3 is 18 amino acids. CDR3 coding DNA: TGTGCCAGCAGCCCTCGGACTAGCGGGAGGCAAGGTCATGGTGAGCAGTTCTTC. It is translated as CASSPRTSGRQGHGEQFF.